This TCR beta chain was observed in a study of radiotherapy plus CTLA-4 blockade in lung cancer. Study in general: Objective responses were recorded in about 17% of patients, with disease control recorded in 25% to 35%.

For this clone: As yet, its antigen is unknown.

Treatment of patients with chemo-refractory metastatic non-small-cell lung cancer consisted of focal radiation plus CTLA-4 blockade with ipilimumab. Trimming left V 2 bases short and J 4 bases short, with 18 bases between. This CDR3 is 16 amino acids long. CDR1 and CDR2 (germline): SGHRS, YFSETQ. Study-wide results and caveats: Blood-borne expansion of tumor-derived TCR clones followed radiotherapy plus ipilimumab. Among reported predictors of response, early blood T cell clone dynamics with interferon-beta performed best.

The data were produced by immunoSEQ multiplex PCR, yet TCRdb's version contains in-frame clones alone and is incomplete. The table has approximately 50,000 clones, 86% seen once. The genes are TRBV5-1 and TRBJ1-2, with a weak D call TRBD1 (6 bases). This sequence was found in a human donor with non-small cell lung cancer that progressed on radiotherapy plus ipilimumab. Some clones in this sample may be carry-over from other donors' samples. The sample was peripheral blood, taken from a patient treated with radiotherapy plus ipilimumab. CDR3 bases: TGCGCCAGCAGCTTTAACAGGGCCCAATTCGGCTATGGCTACACCTTC. Translated: CASSFNRAQFGYGYTF.